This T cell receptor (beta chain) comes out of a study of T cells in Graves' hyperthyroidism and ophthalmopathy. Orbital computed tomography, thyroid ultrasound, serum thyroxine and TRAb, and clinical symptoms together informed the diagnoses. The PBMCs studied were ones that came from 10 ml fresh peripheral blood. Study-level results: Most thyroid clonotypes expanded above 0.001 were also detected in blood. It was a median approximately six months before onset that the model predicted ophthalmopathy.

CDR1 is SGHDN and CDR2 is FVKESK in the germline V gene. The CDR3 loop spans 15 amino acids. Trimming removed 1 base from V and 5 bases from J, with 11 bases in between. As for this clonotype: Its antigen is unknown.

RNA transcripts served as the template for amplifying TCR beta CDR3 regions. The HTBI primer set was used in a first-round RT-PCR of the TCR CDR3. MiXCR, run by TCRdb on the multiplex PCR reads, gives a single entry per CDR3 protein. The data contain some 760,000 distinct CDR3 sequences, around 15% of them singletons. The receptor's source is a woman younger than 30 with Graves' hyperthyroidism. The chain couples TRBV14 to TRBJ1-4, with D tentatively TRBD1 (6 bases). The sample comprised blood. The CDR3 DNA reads TGTGCCAGCAGCCAAGCAGGGGTGAAGAATGAAAAACTGTTTTTT. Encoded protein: CASSQAGVKNEKLFF.